The entry below describes one T cell receptor beta chain. Method: immunoSEQ multiplex PCR; TCRdb's copy keeps in-frame clones and lacks some. The data show around 83,000 clones, 85% seen once. Time point defined: after dendritic cell vaccination, including at tumor progression/relapse. The sample belongs to a study of glioma-infiltrating T cells after dendritic cell vaccination. Trimming removed 0 bases from V and 2 bases from J, with 7 bases in between. This CDR3 contains 14 residues. From germline, CDR1 is SNHLY and CDR2 FYNNEI. The V gene is TRBV2, the J gene TRBJ1-1; D is undetermined. The input for sequencing was blood, taken after dendritic cell vaccination. The TCR sequence derives from a human donor with glioblastoma. In nucleotides, the CDR3 is TGTGCCAGCAGTGAAGCGGCCAGAAACACTGAAGCTTTCTTT. This codes for CASSEAARNTEAFF.